This T cell receptor (beta chain) comes out of a study of PD-L1 blockade in urothelial cancer. Across the whole study: Atezolizumab therapy began for patients in about 2014, dosed at 1,200 mg intravenously every 3 weeks.

Produced via immunoSEQ multiplex PCR; TCRdb's table is partial and in-frame only. The sample yields tens of thousands of clones, about 90% seen once. As to time point: pretreatment peripheral blood. V was cut by 2 bases and J by 1 base, with 8 bases left in between. Germline-derived CDR1 and CDR2 are SEHNR and FQNEAQ (reference sequence). This CDR3 comprises 14 residues. J is TRBJ1-1 and V is TRBV7-9; D is unresolved. The source material was PBMCs, sampled around atezolizumab (anti-PD-L1) treatment. The TCR originated in a woman older than 75 with urothelial cancer. CDR3 region: CASSLLGRNTEAFF. The CDR3 DNA sequence: TGTGCCAGCAGCTTATTGGGCAGGAACACTGAAGCTTTCTTT.